A single sample gave rise to the 22 T cell receptor beta chains below, sequenced in a study of blood T cell repertoires in COVID-19. TCRdb's copy holds only in-frame clones and misses some; the assay was immunoSEQ multiplex PCR. The sample contains about 150,000 clones, 85% to 90% of which appear only once. The source material was peripheral blood. These receptors originate from a man aged 18-30 years with COVID-19, enrolled during active disease.

This chain connects TRBV4-3 to TRBJ1-1; the D gene is possibly TRBD1 (6 bases). This CDR3 contains 14 residues. V lost 0 bases, J lost 4 bases, and 9 bases lay in between. Germline V CDR1 and CDR2: LGHNA, YSLEER. CDR3 protein: CASSQDSRGTEAFF. The CDR3 DNA is TGCGCCAGCAGCCAAGATAGCAGGGGCACTGAAGCTTTCTTT.

V usage is TRBV6-5 and J usage is TRBJ2-7; tentative D call: TRBD1 (6 bases). Germline lookup yields CDR1 MNHEY and CDR2 SVGAGI. The CDR3 contains 15 residues. V shed 0 bases and J shed 3 bases, with 12 bases lying between them. The DNA for the CDR3 is TGTGCCAGCAGTTACTCCATTGGACAGTTCTACGAGCAGTACTTC. Its protein is CASSYSIGQFYEQYF.

The genes are TRBV3-1 (or the pseudogene TRBV3-2) and TRBJ2-3, with a possible D match to TRBD2 (5 bases). Trimming shortened V by 5 bases and J by 5 bases, and 20 bases separated the two germline ends. The germline gives CDR1 LGHDT, CDR2 YNNKEL (reference sequence). This CDR3 is built from 16 residues. The CDR3 DNA follows: TGTGCCAGCAGCGTTCGACGTACTGACGGGGTAGATACGCAGTATTTT. Protein: CASSVRRTDGVDTQYF.

The V and J genes are TRBV5-1 and TRBJ2-1; 7 bases agree with TRBD2. CDR1 and CDR2 from the germline V gene are SGHRS and YFSETQ. This CDR3 is 15 amino acids long. Trimming took 4 bases from V and 4 from J; bases not matched to a gene: 8. CDR3 sequence: CASSPGSGAYNEQFF. CDR3 nucleotides: TGCGCCAGCAGCCCCGGCAGCGGGGCTTACAATGAGCAGTTCTTC.

V is TRBV3-1 (or the pseudogene TRBV3-2) and J is TRBJ2-7; possible D gene TRBD1, 5 bases. Trimming cost V 5 bases and J 2 bases, with 19 bases left between them. This CDR3 is built from 16 residues. Germline CDR1 LGHDT, CDR2 YNNKEL (reference sequence). The CDR3 DNA sequence: TGTGCCAGCAGCACCTTTAAGGGTTGGGGCCCCTACGAGCAGTACTTC. Its protein is CASSTFKGWGPYEQYF.

V and J are TRBV28 and TRBJ1-2; D is perhaps TRBD1 (6 bases). Germline CDR1 reads MDHEN; CDR2 reads SYDVKM. The V end was cut by 5 bases, the J end by 5 bases, with 15 bases between. The CDR3 length is 14 residues. The CDR3 protein is CASSKTGFRYGYTF. CDR3 coding DNA: TGTGCCAGCAGTAAAACAGGGTTTAGGTATGGCTACACCTTC.

The chain uses TRBV7-2 and TRBJ1-6; no clear D gene. Germline V gene sequence: CDR1 SGHTA, CDR2 FQGNSA. V was clipped by 2 bases and J by 10 bases, with 12 bases between them. The CDR3 consists of 14 residues. The CDR3 DNA reads TGTGCCAGCAGCTTAAAAGCGACGATGTCACCCCTCCACTTT. Amino acid sequence: CASSLKATMSPLHF.

This clone was picked up a small number of times. The J gene is TRBJ2-1, the V gene TRBV5-1, with TRBD2 as a possible D gene (5 bases). The CDR3 is 16 residues long. V was shortened by 0 bases and J by 6 bases, with 16 bases between the two germline ends. The germline V gene encodes CDR1 SGHRS and CDR2 YFSETQ. The CDR3, as DNA: TGCGCCAGCAGCTTGGTGGGAGTACTCTCTGGCAATGAGCAGTTCTTC. Translating it yields CASSLVGVLSGNEQFF.

The chain has TRBV7-3 and TRBJ2-3; D call uncertain. V was cut by 0 bases and J by 5 bases, with 6 bases left in between. This CDR3 contains 13 residues. The germline CDR1 and CDR2 sequences are SGHTA and FQGTGA. DNA for the CDR3: TGTGCCAGCAGCTTAACACTATTAGATACGCAGTATTTT. Amino acids: CASSLTLLDTQYF.

The V gene is TRBV4-3, the J gene TRBJ2-2; D unclear. The V gene lost 0 bases and the J gene lost 1 base, with 6 bases spanning the gap. Looked up from germline, CDR1 is LGHNA and CDR2 is YSLEER. The CDR3 contains 15 residues. CDR3 region: CASSQDPRNTGELFF. For the CDR3, the DNA is TGCGCCAGCAGCCAAGACCCCCGGAACACCGGGGAGCTGTTTTTT.

The V call is TRBV24-1, the J call TRBJ1-5, with 8 bases identical to TRBD1. In germline, CDR1 is KGHDR, CDR2 SFDVKD. V dropped 6 bases and J dropped 2; count of bases not matched to a gene: 2. The CDR3 length is 14 residues. The CDR3 spells CATSSGGGNQPQHF. CDR3 in DNA: TGTGCCACCAGTTCAGGGGGCGGCAATCAGCCCCAGCATTTT.

V and J are TRBV7-2 and TRBJ2-2; D is ambiguous. This CDR3 is 15 amino acids long. Trimming took 2 bases from V and 4 from J, leaving 11 bases between them. Per germline, CDR1 SGHTA and CDR2 FQGNSA. DNA for the CDR3: TGTGCCAGCAGCTTATCGGGTAGATCCACCGGGGAGCTGTTTTTT. Residues: CASSLSGRSTGELFF.

The rearrangement links TRBV2 to TRBJ1-2; the D gene is possibly TRBD1 (6 bases). Germline V gives CDR1 SNHLY, CDR2 FYNNEI. V lost 4 bases to trimming and J lost 8 bases, with 17 bases between them. This CDR3 comprises 14 residues. As DNA, the CDR3 is TGTGCCAGCAGTGGGGGACACCCAACGGAGGGCTACACCTTC. Amino acids: CASSGGHPTEGYTF.

The chain joins TRBV7-2 to TRBJ1-1; perhaps TRBD1 as D (5 bases). Trimming pared 3 bases from V and 4 bases from J, leaving 12 bases between. CDR3 size: 14 residues. CDR1 is SGHTA and CDR2 is FQGNSA in the germline V gene. This CDR3 reads CASSFKGIGTEAFF. CDR3 DNA sequence: TGTGCCAGCAGCTTCAAGGGGATTGGCACTGAAGCTTTCTTT.

The chain is built from TRBV7-8 and TRBJ1-5; D is possibly TRBD1 (5 bases). Trimming shortened V by 4 bases and J by 4 bases, and 11 bases separated the two germline ends. This CDR3 has 14 amino acids. Germline CDR1 and CDR2: SGHVS and FQNEAQ. In DNA form, the CDR3 reads TGTGCCAGCAGCTCCTCCGGGGGGAATCAGCCCCAGCATTTT. Protein product: CASSSSGGNQPQHF.

This chain links TRBV5-6 with TRBJ2-7; D not certain. CDR3 length: 13 amino acids. Between the trimmed V and J ends, which lost 7 bases and 2 bases, there was a span of 13 bases. The germline CDR1 and CDR2 sequences are SGHDT and YYEEEE. The CDR3 coding sequence is TGTGCCAGCCGACACCCCCTGACCTACGAGCAGTACTTC. Protein product: CASRHPLTYEQYF.

This clone occurred once. This sample includes further DNA sequences coding for the same CDR3. J is TRBJ2-7 and V is TRBV13, with D possibly matching TRBD2 (6 bases). V shed 0 bases and J shed 4 bases, with 7 bases lying between them. The CDR3 length is 13 residues. Germline values: CDR1 PRHDT, CDR2 FYEKMQ (reference sequence). The CDR3 region is CASSLGRGYEQYF. CDR3 in DNA: TGTGCCAGCAGCTTAGGTCGGGGGTACGAGCAGTACTTC.

The chain carries TRBV7-9 and TRBJ2-1; 12 bases fit TRBD2. Losses at the gene ends were 3 bases for V and 10 bases for J; bases not matched to a gene: 10. This CDR3 comprises 16 residues. Germline values: CDR1 SEHNR, CDR2 FQNEAQ (reference sequence). The CDR3 loop reads CASSFLGASGRVEQFF. The CDR3 nucleotides read TGTGCCAGCAGCTTCTTGGGGGCTAGCGGGAGGGTCGAGCAGTTCTTC.

About this clone itself: Its ends do not fully match the called genes, so a read error is possible. V usage is TRBV27 and J usage is TRBJ1-4, with a possible D match to TRBD1 (5 bases). CDR1 is MNHEY, CDR2 SMNVEV, per germline (reference sequence). CDR3 size: 15 residues. CDR3 loop: CASSLSPGNNEKLLF. CDR3 sequence (DNA): TGTGCCAGCAGTTTATCGCCAGGGAACAATGAAAAACTGCTTTTT.

For the CDR3, the DNA is TGTGCCAGCAGCTCCCGAGGGGACAGGGGAGACGAGCAGTACTTC. Translating gives CASSSRGDRGDEQYF. The chain recombines TRBV7-9 with TRBJ2-7; 10 bases are a match to TRBD1. This CDR3 comprises 15 residues. With V trimmed by 4 bases and J by 5 bases, 8 bases remained unmatched. In germline, CDR1 is SEHNR, CDR2 FQNEAQ (reference sequence).

The CDR3 DNA reads TGCAGTGCTAGTTTCTTCGCTGAGGCAGGGGGCTTCGGGGAGCAGTACTTC. It translates to CSASFFAEAGGFGEQYF. The chain uses TRBV20-1 and TRBJ2-7; 8 bases fit TRBD1. The CDR3 contains 17 residues. Germline assignment: CDR1 DFQATT and CDR2 SNEGSKA (reference sequence). After removal of 3 bases from V and 7 bases from J, the junction contained 20 bases not matched to a gene.

This chain connects TRBV7-8 to TRBJ2-7; D may be TRBD2 (5 bases). CDR1 and CDR2 (germline): SGHVS, FQNEAQ. V lost 5 bases and J 5 bases, leaving 16 bases between the germline ends. The CDR3 contains 14 residues. The CDR3 nucleotides read TGTGCCAGCAGCCCGAGCGGCGTGGGGAACGAGCAGTACTTC. This codes for CASSPSGVGNEQYF. Combining the CDR3 with reference TRBV7-8 and TRBJ2-7 gives the whole variable domain GAGVSQSPRYKVAKRGQDVALRCDPISGHVSLFWYQQALGQGPEFLTYFQNEAQLDKSGLPSDRFFAERPEGSVSTLKIQRTQQEDSAVYLCASSPSGVGNEQYFGPGTRLTVT.